The sequence of this T cell receptor beta chain was determined in a study of tumor and adjacent non-tumor tissue in lung cancer. The library came from three nested PCR rounds adapted from ARM-PCR protocols. TCRdb re-derived calls from the multiplex PCR reads in MiXCR, one entry per CDR3 protein. The data hold 100,000 to 120,000 distinct CDR3 sequences, with roughly 84% observed a single time. About this clonotype: The antigen is not known. The junction departs from germline at one end; a sequencing error may be responsible.

Findings of the study overall: Tumor tissue had significantly higher TCR diversity than normal lung.

CDR3 size: 20 residues. This sample's RNA came from whole unsorted tissue. The chain links TRBV12-3 or TRBV12-4 to TRBJ2-5; 8 bases align to TRBD2. The source of this sequence is a man between 65 and 85 years old with non-small cell lung cancer. Sequenced material: lung tumor tissue. DNA for the CDR3: TGTGCCAGCAGAAAAAGCGACCACCCGTCTAGCGGGCTTCCCCAGAAGACCCATTACTTC. The encoded protein is CASRKSDHPSSGLPQKTHYF.